These 17 T cell receptor beta chains were sequenced from one sample in a study of cytomegalovirus exposure and HLA in healthy donors. The PCR employed 60 Vbeta primers together with 13 Jbeta primers. Clones were sequenced by immunoSEQ multiplex PCR, and TCRdb holds only the in-frame ones, with some missing. The sample yields approximately 200,000 clones, roughly four fifths seen once. Sequenced input: PBMCs. These receptors were obtained from a woman younger than 35 in good health and CMV-seropositive.

This chain joins TRBV4-1 and TRBJ2-3, with a possible D match to TRBD2 (7 bases). CDR1 and CDR2 from the germline V gene are MGHRA and YSYEKL. This CDR3 contains 13 residues. Trimming removed 6 bases at V and 7 bases at J, with 14 bases between. The CDR3 nucleotides read TGCGCCAGCAGAACCACGGGGGGCAATACGCAGTATTTT. Residues: CASRTTGGNTQYF.

The V and J genes are TRBV28 and TRBJ1-2; TRBD1 matches at 10 bases. Germline CDR1 MDHEN, CDR2 SYDVKM. This CDR3 is 13 amino acids long. After removal of 6 bases from V and 3 bases from J, the junction contained 1 base not matched to a gene. The chain's CDR3 is CASSDRGHYGYTF. CDR3 in DNA: TGTGCCAGCAGCGACAGGGGGCACTATGGCTACACCTTC.

This clone was seen a single time. CDR3 in amino acids: CASSQEPGGTGNQPQHF. Here the CDR3 DNA reads TGCGCCAGCAGCCAAGAGCCAGGGGGGACAGGCAATCAGCCCCAGCATTTT. The chain carries TRBV4-1 and TRBJ1-5, with 7 positions matching TRBD1. Germline loops: CDR1 MGHRA, CDR2 YSYEKL. The CDR3 is 17 amino acids. V lost 0 bases, J lost 2 bases, and 7 bases stayed unmatched.

The count of this clone is one. This sequence joins TRBV5-1 and TRBJ2-2, with TRBD2 matching over 10 bases. With 3 bases clipped from V and 0 bases from J, the junction kept 2 bases outside the gene matches. CDR1 is SGHRS and CDR2 is YFSETQ in the germline V gene. The CDR3 length is 16 residues. CDR3: CASSYTSGANTGELFF. The DNA of the CDR3 is TGCGCCAGCAGCTACACTAGCGGGGCGAACACCGGGGAGCTGTTTTTT.

The sample holds a few counts of this clone. This chain links TRBV25-1 with TRBJ1-1; no firm D call. The CDR3 consists of 13 residues. V shed 2 bases and J shed 5 bases, with 9 bases lying between them. The V gene's germline CDR1 is MGHDK and CDR2 SYGVNS. CDR3 residues: CASSEGGYTEAFF. In DNA, the CDR3 is TGTGCCAGCAGTGAAGGCGGCTATACTGAAGCTTTCTTT.

J is TRBJ1-4 and V is TRBV6-5; the D is unclear. V lost 2 bases and J 2 bases, leaving 9 bases between the germline ends. This CDR3 is built from 15 residues. CDR1 and CDR2 (germline): MNHEY, SVGAGI. CDR3 bases: TGTGCCAGCAGTTACATCGGGGATACTAATGAAAAACTGTTTTTT. It yields the protein CASSYIGDTNEKLFF.

This clone was found a few times. The V gene is TRBV6-5, the J gene TRBJ1-5; perhaps TRBD1 as D (5 bases). The V gene lost 0 bases and the J gene lost 0 bases, with 9 bases spanning the gap. CDR3 length: 16 amino acids. Germline CDR1 reads MNHEY; CDR2 reads SVGAGI. The CDR3 DNA reads as TGTGCCAGCAGTTACTCGGGGCCTTATAGCAATCAGCCCCAGCATTTT. Residues: CASSYSGPYSNQPQHF.

This chain connects TRBV18 to TRBJ1-5; 10 nucleotides match TRBD1. The germline V gene encodes CDR1 KGHSH and CDR2 LQKENI. V was pared by 3 bases and J by 2 bases, with 4 bases of the junction left unmatched. This CDR3 has 16 residues. The CDR3 DNA sequence: TGTGCCAGCTCACCGACAGGGGGCCATGGCAATCAGCCCCAGCATTTT. Protein product: CASSPTGGHGNQPQHF.

This clone was counted once. The V and J genes are TRBV6-5 and TRBJ1-1; D gene unclear. The CDR3 runs 13 residues. V lost 6 bases, J lost 1 base, and 9 bases lay in between. Germline loops: CDR1 MNHEY, CDR2 SVGAGI. In nucleotides, the CDR3 is TGTGCCAGCAGCCAGATCCAGAACACTGAAGCTTTCTTT. Its translation is CASSQIQNTEAFF.

The gene calls are TRBV11-2 and TRBJ2-7; D perhaps matches TRBD1 (5 bases). This CDR3 is 13 amino acids long. V lost 5 bases to trimming and J lost 2 bases, with 10 bases between them. Germline loops: CDR1 SGHAT, CDR2 FQNNGV. The CDR3 region is CASSTGPTYEQYF. The CDR3 region has the DNA TGTGCCAGCAGCACAGGTCCTACCTACGAGCAGTACTTC.

The chain carries TRBV21-1 and TRBJ2-5; TRBD2 reflects the table's D call only, with no check against the DNA. TRBV21-1 is labeled a pseudogene. This CDR3 region has 19 residues. The CDR3, as DNA: TGTGCCAGCAGCAAAGACCCGAACCCCCCTGCTAGCGGGGAAGAGACCCAGTACTTC. This sequence encodes CASSKDPNPPASGEETQYF.

V usage is TRBV6-5 and J usage is TRBJ2-5; 8 bases are shared with TRBD1. CDR1 is MNHEY and CDR2 is SVGAGI in the germline V gene. V lost 6 bases and J lost 4; bases outside the gene matches: 4. This CDR3 contains 13 residues. The CDR3 DNA follows: TGTGCCAGCAGCGGACAGGGTGCAGAGACCCAGTACTTC. Amino acid sequence: CASSGQGAETQYF.

This clone was counted a few times. The chain uses TRBV6-1 and TRBJ1-4; tentatively, D is TRBD1 (6 bases). The germline V and J ends were trimmed by 8 bases and 0 bases, with 10 bases remaining between them. CDR3 length: 14 residues. Germline-derived CDR1 and CDR2 are MNHNS and SASEGT. CDR3 protein: CASGQMPTNEKLFF. CDR3 DNA sequence: TGTGCCAGCGGACAGATGCCAACTAATGAAAAACTGTTTTTT.

The chain couples TRBV30 to TRBJ1-5; D possibly corresponds to TRBD1 (5 bases). Germline lookup yields CDR1 GTSNPN and CDR2 SVGIG (reference sequence). The V and J ends lost 3 bases and 5 bases respectively, with 11 bases between them. CDR3 length: 13 amino acids. The CDR3 reads CAWSPGGYQPQHF. The CDR3 bases are TGTGCCTGGAGCCCCGGGGGATATCAGCCCCAGCATTTT.

The chain employs TRBV5-1 and TRBJ1-1; the match to TRBD1 covers 7 bases. Germline V CDR1 and CDR2: SGHRS, YFSETQ. The CDR3 consists of 15 residues. J was trimmed by 5 bases and V by 0 bases; bases with no gene match: 7. DNA of the CDR3: TGCGCCAGCAGCTTGGAGGGGGCGGGTTTAACTGAAGCTTTCTTT. Its translation is CASSLEGAGLTEAFF.

J is TRBJ1-2 and V is TRBV5-4; 7 positions agree with TRBD1. This CDR3 has 14 residues. V shed 4 bases and J 2 bases; nucleotides not matched to a gene: 5. Per the germline V gene, CDR1 is SGHNT and CDR2 is YYREEE (reference sequence). CDR3 DNA: TGTGCCAGCAGCCCCGGGACAGCGAACTATGGCTACACCTTC. The encoded protein is CASSPGTANYGYTF.

J is TRBJ1-6 and V is TRBV5-1, with D possibly being TRBD1 (5 bases). Germline-derived CDR1 and CDR2 are SGHRS and YFSETQ. The CDR3 consists of 15 residues. With 7 bases removed from V and 7 bases from J, the gap between germline ends came to 18 bases. CDR3 in DNA: TGCGCCAGCGGGCTCGTGCCGGGGGACAATTCACCCCTCCACTTT. It specifies CASGLVPGDNSPLHF. Complete variable domain (other parts from reference TRBV5-1 and TRBJ1-6): KAGVTQTPRYLIKTRGQQVTLSCSPISGHRSVSWYQQTPGQGLQFLFEYFSETQRNKGNFPGRFSGRQFSNSRSEMNVSTLELGDSALYLCASGLVPGDNSPLHFGNGTRLTVT.